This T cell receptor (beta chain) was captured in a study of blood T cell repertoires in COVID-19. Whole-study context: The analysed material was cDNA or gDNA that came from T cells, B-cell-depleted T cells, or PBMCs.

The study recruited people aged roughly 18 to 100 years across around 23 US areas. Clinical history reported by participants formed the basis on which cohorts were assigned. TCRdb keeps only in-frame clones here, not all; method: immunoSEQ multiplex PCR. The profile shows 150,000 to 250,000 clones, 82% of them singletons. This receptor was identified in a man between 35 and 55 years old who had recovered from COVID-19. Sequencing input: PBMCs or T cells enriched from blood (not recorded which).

The CDR3 DNA follows: TGTGCCAGCAGCTCGGTGGGGGGAATGCAGTTCTTC. Translating gives CASSSVGGMQFF. This chain links TRBV7-3 with TRBJ2-1, with a tentative D call TRBD2 (6 bases). V lost 4 bases, J lost 12 bases, and 13 bases lay in between. The CDR3 covers 12 residues. Germline assignment: CDR1 SGHTA and CDR2 FQGTGA.